The next 24 T cell receptor beta chains were all read from a single sample in a study of shared clonotypes between healthy human individuals. The method was immunoSEQ multiplex PCR; TCRdb's version includes in-frame clones alone and lacks a portion of them. This sample has roughly 450,000 clones, with 70% to 80% found just once. Sequenced input: PBMCs. The receptor set was obtained from a woman in her forties in good health. Some clones in this sample may be carry-over from other donors' samples.

In this sample, this clone turned up a few times. The chain joins TRBV6-1 to TRBJ1-1; D is perhaps TRBD1 (5 bases). In germline, CDR1 is MNHNS, CDR2 SASEGT. The CDR3 length is 14 residues. The ends were cut back, 4 bases at V and 3 bases at J, with 12 bases in the middle. DNA for the CDR3: TGTGCCAGCAGTGTGGAAGGGGCGGACACTGAAGCTTTCTTT. Translating gives CASSVEGADTEAFF.

This chain links TRBV28 with TRBJ1-2; TRBD1 matches at 9 bases. Germline assignment: CDR1 MDHEN and CDR2 SYDVKM. V dropped 7 bases and J dropped 4; count of bases not matched to a gene: 4. The CDR3 has 13 amino acids. CDR3 sequence (DNA): TGTGCCAGCACTAGGACAGGGGCCTATGGCTACACCTTC. Its translation is CASTRTGAYGYTF.

A single count supports this clone. CDR3 amino acids: CASSDAASGTDTQYF. CDR3 DNA: TGTGCCAGCAGTGACGCGGCTAGCGGCACAGATACGCAGTATTTT. V usage is TRBV6-4 and J usage is TRBJ2-3, with D possibly being TRBD2 (6 bases). CDR1 and CDR2 from the germline V gene are MRHNA and SNTAGT. The V and J ends lost 2 bases and 1 base respectively, with 10 bases between them. CDR3 length: 15 residues.

The chain joins TRBV30 to TRBJ1-1; unclear D gene. CDR1 is GTSNPN and CDR2 is SVGIG in the germline V gene (reference sequence). There are 13 residues in the CDR3. V was cut by 0 bases and J by 1 base, with 6 bases left in between. The CDR3 DNA follows: TGTGCCTGGAGTGTCGCCCGGAACACTGAAGCTTTCTTT. Residues: CAWSVARNTEAFF.

The chain uses TRBV29-1 and TRBJ1-1, with 12 nucleotides matching TRBD1. The V segment lost 3 bases and the J segment 1 base; nucleotides outside the gene matches: 12. The germline gives CDR1 SQVTM, CDR2 ANQGSEA. The CDR3 sequence is 18 residues long. CDR3 in amino acids: CSVEARDRGRPWNTEAFF. The CDR3 coding sequence is TGCAGCGTTGAGGCCCGGGACAGGGGGCGTCCCTGGAACACTGAAGCTTTCTTT.

V is TRBV5-1 and J is TRBJ2-2; D gene uncertain. CDR1 is SGHRS, CDR2 YFSETQ, per germline. Trimming pared 2 bases from V and 5 bases from J, leaving 10 bases between. This CDR3 is built from 14 residues. Here the CDR3 reads CASSLTLGTGELFF. Written as DNA, the CDR3 is TGCGCCAGCAGCTTAACACTCGGGACCGGGGAGCTGTTTTTT. Based on the CDR3 plus reference TRBV5-1 and TRBJ2-2, the full variable domain is KAGVTQTPRYLIKTRGQQVTLSCSPISGHRSVSWYQQTPGQGLQFLFEYFSETQRNKGNFPGRFSGRQFSNSRSEMNVSTLELGDSALYLCASSLTLGTGELFFGEGSRLTVL.

The chain recombines TRBV18 with TRBJ2-7; either TRBD1 or TRBD2 may fit D (5 bases each). Trimming removed 0 bases from V and 2 bases from J, with 8 bases in between. Germline CDR1 KGHSH, CDR2 LQKENI. This CDR3 region has 14 residues. DNA of the CDR3: TGTGCCAGCTCACCACCGGGGACCCCCTACGAGCAGTACTTC. Its translation is CASSPPGTPYEQYF.

The chain joins TRBV7-9 to TRBJ2-7, with 7 bases lining up with TRBD1. This CDR3 contains 14 residues. Germline V gene data show CDR1 as SEHNR and CDR2 as FQNEAQ (reference sequence). V lost 1 base and J lost 2; bases outside the gene matches: 2. The CDR3 DNA is TGTGCCAGCAGCTTAGTGGGACAGACCTACGAGCAGTACTTC. Its translation: CASSLVGQTYEQYF.

This clone was observed a handful of times. This rearrangement joins TRBV11-1 to TRBJ1-4; D is ambiguous. Germline V CDR1 and CDR2: SGHAT, FQDESV (reference sequence). The CDR3 sequence is 12 residues long. V lost 2 bases and J 13 bases, leaving 11 bases between the germline ends. The CDR3 sequence: CASSLLGGRLFF. CDR3 sequence (DNA): TGTGCCAGCAGCTTACTCGGAGGCAGACTGTTTTTT.

This chain connects TRBV5-8 to TRBJ2-2, with D hard to call. V lost 3 bases and J 3 bases, leaving 9 bases between the germline ends. In germline, CDR1 is SGHTS, CDR2 YDEGEE. The CDR3 covers 14 residues. As DNA, the CDR3 is TGTGCCAGCAGCTCTGGATACTACACCGGGGAGCTGTTTTTT. Amino acids: CASSSGYYTGELFF.

This clone was seen a few times. This chain connects TRBV10-2 to TRBJ2-6; D uncertain. CDR1 WSHSY and CDR2 SAAADI come from the germline V gene. This CDR3 is 16 amino acids long. V lost 7 bases and J lost 0, with 13 bases in between. As DNA, the CDR3 is TGCGCCAGCACCCCTAGTTGGGGCTCTGGGGCCAACGTCCTGACTTTC. Protein product: CASTPSWGSGANVLTF.

The chain has TRBV4-1 and TRBJ1-2; D perhaps matches TRBD1 (5 bases). Germline CDR1 reads MGHRA; CDR2 reads YSYEKL. The V and J ends lost 0 bases and 3 bases respectively, with 11 bases between them. This CDR3 has 15 amino acids. The CDR3 DNA sequence: TGCGCCAGCAGCCAAGATGCCCGCAGGGACTATGGCTACACCTTC. Amino acid sequence: CASSQDARRDYGYTF.

This chain connects TRBV18 to TRBJ2-5, with TRBD1 as a possible D gene (6 bases). The CDR3 runs 13 residues. The germline V and J ends were trimmed by 3 bases and 5 bases, with 10 bases remaining between them. Germline CDR1 KGHSH, CDR2 LQKENI. The CDR3, as DNA: TGTGCCAGCTCACCCGGCCAGGGGGAGACCCAGTACTTC. The encoded protein is CASSPGQGETQYF. The variable domain in full, completed from reference TRBV18 and TRBJ2-5, reads NAGVMQNPRHLVRRRGQEARLRCSPMKGHSHVYWYRQLPEEGLKFMVYLQKENIIDESGMPKERFSAEFPKEGPSILRIQQVVRGDSAAYFCASSPGQGETQYFGPGTRLLVL.

The chain couples TRBV7-9 to TRBJ2-3, with D tentatively TRBD2 (6 bases). The CDR3 runs 18 residues. Trimming cost V 0 bases and J 2 bases, with 18 bases left between them. Germline CDR1 and CDR2: SEHNR and FQNEAQ (reference sequence). The CDR3 bases are TGTGCCAGCAGCTTAGCGGGAGGCCTGATACCTACCACAGATACGCAGTATTTT. It specifies CASSLAGGLIPTTDTQYF.

V and J are TRBV7-6 and TRBJ2-2, with 10 bases matching TRBD1. The CDR3 covers 14 residues. Germline lookup yields CDR1 SGHVS and CDR2 FNYEAQ. The junction had 5 bases not matched to a gene; V was cut back by 8 bases and J by 5 bases. The chain's CDR3 is CASGQGEGTGELFF. CDR3 sequence (DNA): TGTGCCAGCGGACAGGGGGAAGGGACCGGGGAGCTGTTTTTT.

The V gene is TRBV30, the J gene TRBJ2-1; D call uncertain. The V gene's germline CDR1 is GTSNPN and CDR2 SVGIG (reference sequence). V lost 0 bases and J 6 bases, leaving 15 bases between the germline ends. The CDR3 has 15 amino acids. For the CDR3, the DNA is TGTGCCTGGAGTGTACTTGCTAGAGCGTCCAATGAGCAGTTCTTC. Its protein is CAWSVLARASNEQFF.

The chain employs TRBV28 and TRBJ2-7, with TRBD1 identical over 7 bases. Germline-derived CDR1 and CDR2 are MDHEN and SYDVKM. V lost 8 bases to trimming and J lost 4 bases; unmatched junction nucleotides: 11. The CDR3 sequence is 14 residues long. The CDR3: CASHLQGLRYEQYF. CDR3 coding DNA: TGTGCCAGCCACCTACAGGGGTTGAGGTACGAGCAGTACTTC.

V is TRBV28 and J is TRBJ1-5; tentative D call: TRBD1 (6 bases). V was shortened by 4 bases and J by 2 bases, with 27 bases between the two germline ends. CDR3 length equals 20 residues. Germline CDR1 reads MDHEN; CDR2 reads SYDVKM. The CDR3 region is CASSSPPPTVADRRNQPQHF. DNA for the CDR3: TGTGCCAGCAGTTCCCCTCCCCCTACGGTCGCCGACAGGCGCAATCAGCCCCAGCATTTT.

The J gene is TRBJ2-7, the V gene TRBV7-2, with TRBD1 matching 9 bases. The CDR3 extends over 15 amino acids. Germline CDR1 is SGHTA and CDR2 is FQGNSA. The V gene end was trimmed by 6 bases and the J gene end by 5 bases; junction bases not matched to a gene: 11. In DNA form, the CDR3 reads TGTGCCAGCAGACAAGACAGGGGGGGACCTAACGAGCAGTACTTC. Amino acid sequence: CASRQDRGGPNEQYF.

J is TRBJ1-3 and V is TRBV28; no firm D call. V was trimmed by 3 bases and J by 1 base, leaving 16 bases between them. CDR3 length: 17 amino acids. Germline loops: CDR1 MDHEN, CDR2 SYDVKM. The CDR3 loop reads CASSLIKGQSSGNTIYF. CDR3 DNA: TGTGCCAGCAGTTTGATCAAAGGCCAATCATCTGGAAACACCATATATTTT.

This chain connects TRBV28 to TRBJ1-5; 10 positions match TRBD1. Germline CDR1 MDHEN, CDR2 SYDVKM. Unmatched junction bases numbered 6, after V lost 4 bases and J lost 6 bases. The CDR3 runs 15 residues. The CDR3 DNA sequence: TGTGCCAGCAGTTCCGCTGGACAGGGGGGTCAGCCCCAGCATTTT. Protein: CASSSAGQGGQPQHF.

The chain combines TRBV5-1 with TRBJ2-1; D possibly corresponds to TRBD1 (6 bases). Trimming removed 0 bases from V and 8 bases from J, with 15 bases in between. From germline, CDR1 is SGHRS and CDR2 YFSETQ. The CDR3 sequence is 15 residues long. CDR3 loop: CASSLDRVALDEQFF. The CDR3 nucleotides read TGCGCCAGCAGCTTGGACAGGGTGGCTTTGGATGAGCAGTTCTTC.

The gene calls are TRBV5-8 and TRBJ2-1; weak D call: TRBD2 (6 bases). The CDR3 sequence is 16 residues long. From germline, CDR1 is SGHTS and CDR2 YDEGEE. Trimming removed 1 base at V and 8 bases at J, with 19 bases between. CDR3 region: CASSLQVTGAKDEQFF. In nucleotides, the CDR3 is TGTGCCAGCAGCTTGCAAGTCACGGGAGCAAAGGATGAGCAGTTCTTC.

The rearrangement uses TRBV5-1 and TRBJ2-3; the D call may be TRBD1 or TRBD2 (5 bases each). V was pared by 0 bases and J by 5 bases, with 19 bases between. Germline V gene data show CDR1 as SGHRS and CDR2 as YFSETQ. The CDR3 sequence is 17 residues long. CDR3 region: CASSLGLTWGRGDTQYF. DNA for the CDR3: TGCGCCAGCAGCTTGGGACTCACCTGGGGGAGAGGAGATACGCAGTATTTT.